This TCR beta chain was recovered during a study of blood T cells in healthy people across ages. General observations from the study: Strongly correlated with naive T cell percentage was TCR beta diversity.

A note on this clonotype: Its antigen is undetermined.

For the second PCR, which ran for about 6 to 12 cycles, a sample-barcoded 5' primer and a J-beta primer mix were used. TCRdb processed the 5' RACE reads anew with MiXCR; each CDR3 protein has one entry. The sample has a few hundred thousand distinct CDR3 sequences; about 55% are singletons. The TCR comes from a man aged 55-75 years in good health. Material for sequencing was blood.

CDR3 in DNA: TGTGCCAGCAGCCCCAGGGCAGGGCAATACGAGCAGTACTTC. Residues: CASSPRAGQYEQYF. V and J are TRBV6-6 and TRBJ2-7, with a possible D match to TRBD1 (5 bases). CDR1 and CDR2 from the germline V gene are MNHNY and SVGAGI (reference sequence). V was cut by 6 bases and J by 4 bases, with 16 bases left in between. The CDR3 extends over 14 amino acids.